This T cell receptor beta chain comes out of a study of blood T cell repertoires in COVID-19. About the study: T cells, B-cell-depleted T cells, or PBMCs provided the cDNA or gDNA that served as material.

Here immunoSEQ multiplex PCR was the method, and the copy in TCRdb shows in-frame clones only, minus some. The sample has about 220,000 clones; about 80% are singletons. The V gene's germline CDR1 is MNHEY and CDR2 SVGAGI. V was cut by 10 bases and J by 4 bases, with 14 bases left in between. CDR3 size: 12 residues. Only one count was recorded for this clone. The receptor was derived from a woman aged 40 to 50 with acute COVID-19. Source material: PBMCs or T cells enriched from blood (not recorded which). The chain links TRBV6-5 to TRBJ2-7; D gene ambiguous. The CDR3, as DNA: TGTGCCACAGGCCTTCTGTTATACGAGCAGTACTTC. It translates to CATGLLLYEQYF.